Here is one TCR beta chain with its context. Its antigen remains unknown. The CDR3 extends over 16 amino acids. V was shortened by 1 base and J by 0 bases, with 11 bases between the two germline ends. Germline lookup yields CDR1 LNHNV and CDR2 YYDKDF (reference sequence). Data came from immunoSEQ multiplex PCR; TCRdb stores just in-frame clones and leaves some out. The sample includes about 110,000 clones, around 90% of them seen just once. This sample is part of a study of T cell responses to AZD1222 COVID-19 vaccine. Study-level results: The study reported that nearly half of spike-specific TCRs target unmutated variant regions. Clonal diversity was possibly underestimated; the donors were predominantly white British and more often female. Dominant at 160-218 and 743-854, vaccine-associated CD4 TCRs also spanned spike. Following two doses of AZD1222, Spike-specific TCR breadth and depth rose.

The sequence derives from an adult in good health. The chain links TRBV15 to TRBJ2-3, with no clear D. The starting material was peripheral blood, obtained on day 0 of MenACWY control vaccination. CDR3 bases: TGTGCCACCAGCAGAGGTCAAAGCCTAAGCACAGATACGCAGTATTTT. This translates into CATSRGQSLSTDTQYF.